This T cell receptor (beta chain) was identified during a study of CXCR3-negative and CXCR3-positive naive CD8 T cells (dated by TCRdb to about 2019). About the study as a whole: In total, 130 million to 150 million TRB reads were obtained, or roughly 1.5 +/- 0.3 million reads per library. Data from some twelve donors, pooled across two independent experiments, went into the diversity and physicochemical repertoire analyses. Naive subsets from a handful of donors and memory cells from 3 donors were included in the TRBV-TRBJ cluster analysis. The paper as a whole reports these results and caveats: TRB CDR3s from CXCR3-positive naive cells showed higher hydrophobicity (lower Kidera factor 4), lower energy, and higher strength and volume indices than CXCR3-negative naive cells. Comparably high repertoire diversity was found in both naive subsets, whereas much lower repertoire diversity was found in memory CD8+ T cells. Freshly isolated PBMCs were used for most assays because CXCR3 expression partially decreased after cryopreservation. Because surface CD5, which is linked to self-reactivity in mice, was comparable between the naive subsets, TCR interaction strength was also inferred from the physicochemical properties of TRB CDR3s. Naive CXCR3-negative and CXCR3-positive cells from the same donor showed similar TRBV-TRBJ usage, whereas memory cells showed distinct patterns.

Note on this clonotype: Its target antigen remains unknown.

Data came from a NextSeq 550. The Human TCR Profiling Kit (MiLaboratory) was used to make UMI-labeled 5' RACE TRB cDNA libraries. The full amount of extracted RNA was used for cDNA synthesis, and the full amount of resulting cDNA was used for PCR amplification. Libraries were prepared in parallel using an identical number of PCR cycles. Per the original workflow: MIGEC and MiXCR extracted about 48,000 +/- 9,800 unique UMI-labeled TRB cDNA molecules per library, requiring at least two reads per UMI. An average of approximately 40,000 +/- 10,000 functional in-frame TRB CDR3 nucleotide clonotypes without stop codons was found per library. After downsampling to 5000 UMI-labeled TRB molecules per sample, diversity metrics such as normalized Shannon-Wiener and Chao1 were calculated in VDJtools. For the central five CDR3 residues, VDJtools calculated physicochemical properties weighted by clonotype size, namely interaction energy, strength, volume and Kidera factor 4. TCRdb reprocessed the reads, reporting each CDR3 protein sequence once and no DNA. These V and J calls derive from TCRdb rather than the authors' analysis. This sample's table carries 100,000 to 150,000 distinct CDR3 sequences. The top ten hold less than 0.3% of the sample.

For every CD8+ T cell subset, over 250,000 cells were flow-sorted straight into RLT lysis buffer, and each subset was sorted in triplicate. To keep memory contaminants out, a stringent definition of naive CD8+ T cells was applied: CD45RO-CCR7+CD27+CD95-. Standard density gradient centrifugation was used to isolate peripheral blood mononuclear cells from buffy coats. A FACSAria III was used to flow-sort naive CXCR3-negative and CXCR3-positive CD8+ T cells. An RNeasy Mini Kit was used to extract total RNA from the sorted cells. The CDR3 contains 14 residues, cysteine and phenylalanine counted. DNA for this receptor is not on file.

In this chain, TRBV12-3 or TRBV12-4 is recombined with TRBJ2-7; TCRdb's D call, TRBD2, is unchecked because there is no DNA. Sequenced input: naive CXCR3- CD8+ T cells from blood. The cell subset or site label, as the study defines it: CD45RO-CCR7+CD27+CD95- naive CD8+ T cells lacking CXCR3 (TNR3-). The source is a human donor in good health. Some clones in this sample may be carry-over from other donors' samples. CDR3 region: CASASGLAPYEQYF.